This T cell receptor (beta chain) appears in the sequencing data of a study of blood T cell repertoires in COVID-19. Study-level information: Acute-phase and convalescent COVID-19 samples originated in the United States, Italy and Spain.

Germline loops: CDR1 KGHDR, CDR2 SFDVKD. Trimming took off 2 bases at V and 10 bases at J, with 17 bases between the two ends. The CDR3 runs to 15 residues. Methods used by the authors: Amplification from reference gene primers served as the basis for estimated nucleated cell counts. Sequencing was performed with immunoSEQ multiplex PCR; in TCRdb, only in-frame clones are kept and a portion is missing. V and J calls and clone size follow that table, whereas D and trimming were derived from the DNA. The repertoire holds 150,000 to 190,000 clones, with approximately 86% as singletons. The source is a woman in her seventies with acute or convalescent COVID-19. The specimen was peripheral blood. The chain joins TRBV24-1 to TRBJ2-1; a possible D gene is TRBD1 (6 bases). CDR3 region: CATSDSHQGLREQFF. Here the CDR3 DNA reads TGTGCCACCAGTGATTCCCACCAGGGGCTCCGCGAGCAGTTCTTC.